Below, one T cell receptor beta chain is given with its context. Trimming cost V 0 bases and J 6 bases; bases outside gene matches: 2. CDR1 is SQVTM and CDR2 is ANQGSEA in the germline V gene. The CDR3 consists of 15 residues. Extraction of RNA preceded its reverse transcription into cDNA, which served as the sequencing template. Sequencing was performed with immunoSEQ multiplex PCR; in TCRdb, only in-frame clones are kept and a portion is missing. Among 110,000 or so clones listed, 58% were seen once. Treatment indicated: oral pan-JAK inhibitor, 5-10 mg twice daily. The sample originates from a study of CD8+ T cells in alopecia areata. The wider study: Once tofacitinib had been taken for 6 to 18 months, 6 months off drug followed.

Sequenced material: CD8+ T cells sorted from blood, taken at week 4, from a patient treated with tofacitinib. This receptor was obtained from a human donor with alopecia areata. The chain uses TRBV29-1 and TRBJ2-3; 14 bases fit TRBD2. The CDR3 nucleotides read TGCAGCGTTGAAGAGACTAGCGGGGGGGAGGATACGCAGTATTTT. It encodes CSVEETSGGEDTQYF.